The entry below describes one T cell receptor (beta chain). Antigen specificity is unknown. Unmatched junction bases numbered 6, after V lost 4 bases and J lost 2 bases. The germline gives CDR1 SGHNT, CDR2 YYREEE (reference sequence). The CDR3 covers 15 residues. The entry originates in a study of human versus mouse CDR3 diversity and MHC coevolution. The study's findings and limits: Among all groups, most of the three human donors showed least clonal inequality. Mice had fewer CDR3 deletions and insertions than humans on average.

The table came from immunoSEQ multiplex PCR; TCRdb's copy has only in-frame clones and leaves some out. The data hold about 77,000 clones, with under 95% observed a single time. The source is a person aged 25-75 years in good health. The sequencing sample was made of naive CD4+ T cells from blood. Stated subset: CD45RO-negative CD62L-positive naive CD4 T cells. The V gene is TRBV5-4, the J gene TRBJ2-5, with 9 bases lining up with TRBD2. CDR3 loop: CASSEGLALQETQYF. DNA for the CDR3: TGTGCCAGCAGCGAGGGACTAGCCCTACAAGAGACCCAGTACTTC.